The subject of this entry is one T cell receptor beta chain. The antigen this receptor binds is unknown. Base quality data are lacking; no much larger clone is found one base away. Participants in the prospective study were enrolled through a virtual design, were aged roughly 18 to 95 years, and lived in about 25 United States geographic areas. In the prospective study, participants were assigned to cohorts based on the clinical history participants reported in a screening survey and a study questionnaire. ImmuneRACE Cohort 3 recovered participants were defined by two consecutive negative NP/OP PCR tests, healthcare professional clearance, or symptom resolution. In the prospective study, whole blood, serum and a nasopharyngeal or oropharyngeal swab were collected from each participant by mobile phlebotomists. Over a 2-month period, participants in the prospective study had the option of providing additional blood draws and questionnaires. Before DNA extraction, prospective study blood samples were shipped either frozen or at room temperature.

This record belongs to a study of blood T cell repertoires in COVID-19 (dated by TCRdb to 2018 to 2020). Describing the broader study: The collaborator samples originated in the United States, Italy and Spain and spanned the acute and convalescent phases of COVID-19. The prospective study material was composed of cDNA or gDNA derived from T cells, B-cell-depleted T cells, or PBMCs. Subjects who had been exposed to COVID-19, were actively infected with it, or had recovered from it provided the deeply sampled blood TCRbeta repertoires that made up the dataset. The repertoires were released in a freely available public database meant as a resource for research on the immune response to SARS-CoV-2. The samples were drawn from two sources: the first 160 participants of the ongoing ImmuneRACE study, and 1,254 subjects contributed by 6 global collaborators. A de-identified subject ID, COVID-19 status, age in years and sex were almost always included in the sample metadata. Where HLA class I and class II types were available, the types were taken from metadata supplied by the sample provider, not from assay-based typing.

Study-wide conclusions, independent of this receptor: How much clinical and demographic metadata was included differed by source and by participant, and the metadata was provided uncurated.

From its cysteine to its phenylalanine, the CDR3 spans 12 amino acids. Just the 36-base CDR3 DNA is kept, in frame starting at base 1. V is reduced by 6 bases and J by 4 bases, leaving a spacing of 9 bases between them. TCRbeta CDR3 regions were amplified from genomic DNA using the immunoSEQ Assay, a bias-controlled multiplex PCR. The study's own analysis went as follows. Nucleated cell counts per sample were estimated from amplification of reference gene primers within the assay. To quantify the absolute abundance of each unique TCRbeta CDR3 rearrangement, sequence reads were collapsed and filtered. For each sample, productive Simpson clonality was calculated as the square root of Simpson's diversity index over productive rearrangements. This immuneACCESS table, as held by TCRdb, lists in-frame sequences with V and J called but not all clones. Of the missing ones, under half trace to an unresolved V gene in checked studies; the others have no known cause. V and J calls and clone size come straight from that table; D and trimming were deduced from the DNA. Recorded for this sample are 350,000 to 400,000 clones; roughly 84% of them occurred a single time. The ten largest clones represent 2.5% to 3.5% of the sample.

The specimen sequenced was PBMCs or T cells enriched from blood (not recorded which). The TCR sequence derives from a woman aged 25 to 45 who had recovered from COVID-19. The rearrangement joined TRBV12-3 or TRBV12-4 to TRBJ1-2; the D gene is perhaps TRBD1, on 6 matching bases. The CDR3 reads as follows: CASRQGTYGYTF. The DNA reads as follows: TGTGCCAGCAGACAGGGAACCTATGGCTACACCTTC.